This T cell receptor beta chain originates from a study of blood T cell repertoires in COVID-19. Assay used: immunoSEQ multiplex PCR; TCRdb lists only in-frame clones, some missing. In the table there are more than 40,000 clones, around 90% of which are singletons. The length of the CDR3 is 15 residues. Germline V gives CDR1 MNHNY, CDR2 SVGAGI (reference sequence). Trimming took off 8 bases at V and 2 bases at J, with 19 bases between the two ends. Material: peripheral blood. V usage is TRBV6-6 and J usage is TRBJ2-7; tentative D call: TRBD2 (6 bases). This receptor was obtained from a man aged 50-60 years with active COVID-19. The DNA of the CDR3 is TGTGCCAGCCCCGAGGGTACTAGCACCCCCTACGAGCAGTACTTC. Protein product: CASPEGTSTPYEQYF.